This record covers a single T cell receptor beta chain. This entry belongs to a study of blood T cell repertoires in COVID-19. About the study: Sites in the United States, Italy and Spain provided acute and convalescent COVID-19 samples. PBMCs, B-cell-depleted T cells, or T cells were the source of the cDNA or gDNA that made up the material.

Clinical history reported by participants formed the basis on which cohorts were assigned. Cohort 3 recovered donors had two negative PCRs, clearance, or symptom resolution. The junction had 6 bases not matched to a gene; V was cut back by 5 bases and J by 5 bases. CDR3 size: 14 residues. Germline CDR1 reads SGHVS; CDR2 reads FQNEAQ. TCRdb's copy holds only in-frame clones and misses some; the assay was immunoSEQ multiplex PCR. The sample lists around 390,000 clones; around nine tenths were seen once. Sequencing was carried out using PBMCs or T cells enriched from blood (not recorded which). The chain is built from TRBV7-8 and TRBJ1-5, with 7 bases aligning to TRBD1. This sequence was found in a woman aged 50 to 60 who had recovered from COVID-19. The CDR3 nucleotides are TGTGCCAGCAGCACGACAGGGATCTATCAGCCCCAGCATTTT. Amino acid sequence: CASSTTGIYQPQHF. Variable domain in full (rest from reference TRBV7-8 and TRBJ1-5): GAGVSQSPRYKVAKRGQDVALRCDPISGHVSLFWYQQALGQGPEFLTYFQNEAQLDKSGLPSDRFFAERPEGSVSTLKIQRTQQEDSAVYLCASSTTGIYQPQHFGDGTRLSIL.